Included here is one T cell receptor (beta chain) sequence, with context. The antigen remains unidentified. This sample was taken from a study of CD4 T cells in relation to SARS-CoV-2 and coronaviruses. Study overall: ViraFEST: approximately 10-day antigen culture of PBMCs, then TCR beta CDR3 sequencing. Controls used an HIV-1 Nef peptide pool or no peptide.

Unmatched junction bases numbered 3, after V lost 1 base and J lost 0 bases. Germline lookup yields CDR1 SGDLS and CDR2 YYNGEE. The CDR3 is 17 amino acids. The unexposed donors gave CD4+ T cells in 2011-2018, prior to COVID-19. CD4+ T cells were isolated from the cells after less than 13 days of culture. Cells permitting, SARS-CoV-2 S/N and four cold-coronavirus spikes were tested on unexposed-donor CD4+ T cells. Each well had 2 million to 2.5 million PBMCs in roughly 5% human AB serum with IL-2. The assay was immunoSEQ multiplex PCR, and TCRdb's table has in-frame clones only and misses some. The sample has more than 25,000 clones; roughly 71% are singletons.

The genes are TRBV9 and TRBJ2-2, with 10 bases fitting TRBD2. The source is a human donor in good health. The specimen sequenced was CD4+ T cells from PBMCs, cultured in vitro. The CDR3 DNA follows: TGTGCCAGCAGCGTATTAGCGGGAGGTTCGAACACCGGGGAGCTGTTTTTT. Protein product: CASSVLAGGSNTGELFF.